This record covers a single TCR beta chain. As yet, its antigen is unknown. CDR1 and CDR2 (germline): DFQATT, SNEGSKA (reference sequence). The junction had 0 bases not matched to a gene; V was cut back by 2 bases and J by 6 bases. This CDR3 is 11 amino acids long. These data originate in a study of shared clonotypes between healthy human individuals. Whole-study findings and limits: With four donors compared, around 5.4% of naive CD4 clonotypes were shared. Naive subsets, compared against memory subsets, generally had larger estimated richness values.

Profiling relied on immunoSEQ multiplex PCR, and the TCRdb table lists in-frame clones only, not all of them. Altogether approximately 980,000 clones are present, less than 85% being singletons, with the ten largest covering approximately 1.5%. What was sequenced was memory CD4+ T cells sorted from blood. Subset: CD45RA-negative fraction. V is TRBV20-1 and J is TRBJ1-1; TRBD1 matches at 7 bases. The TCR sequence derives from a man aged 18 to 30 in good health. The CDR3 region is CSARRGPEAFF. The CDR3, as DNA: TGCAGTGCTAGAAGGGGGCCTGAAGCTTTCTTT.